This T cell receptor beta chain appears in the sequencing data of a study of CD8+ T cells in alopecia areata (dated by TCRdb to the late 2010s). Notes on the research overall: High-throughput TCRbeta sequencing was used to examine T cell clonal expansion in alopecia areata in both the C3H/HeJ mouse model and human patients. In humans, TCRbeta sequencing was performed on scalp tissue and on sorted CD4+ and CD8+ peripheral blood T cells from healthy controls and from patients with patchy or totalis/universalis alopecia areata. Clonality in the scalp was compared among normal scalp (n=4), patchy alopecia areata scalp (n=8), and alopecia totalis/universalis scalp (n=8). The RNA source kit depended on sample type: the PAXgene miRNA kit for fixed scalp, the miRNeasy kit for PBMCs, and the RNeasy kit for mouse skin. immunoSEQ multiplex PCR using 35 Vbeta forward primers and 13 Jbeta reverse primers was used to amplify TCRbeta CDR3 regions. What the work shows at the level of the full study, not this receptor alone: Resident alphabeta T cells in normal human skin are also sequenced, complicating scalp TCR repertoire analysis, unlike mouse skin dominated by gammadelta T cells. Higher clonality and more expanded CD8+ clones were observed in lesional scalp than in normal scalp, particularly in alopecia totalis/universalis, a finding suggestive of antigenic drive. Compared with mice, TCR sequences shared between patients were less clear, possibly partly because of HLA diversity across the patient population.

As for this clone: This receptor's antigen is unknown. No base quality values were provided; no much bigger clone lies one nucleotide off.

Library preparation used the immunoSEQ multiplex PCR assay. For TCR sequencing, RNA was extracted from every sample and reverse transcribed into cDNA to serve as template. First-strand cDNA was synthesized with SuperScript III using a 2:1 mix of oligo-dT and random hexamers. A synthetic immune receptor repertoire was used to assess amplification bias, and residual bias was removed computationally. In the original analysis: After raw reads were preprocessed to remove errors, the CDR3 was defined following IMGT conventions as running from the conserved cysteine to phenylalanine. Clonality was calculated as 1 minus Shannon entropy normalized by log2 of the number of productive unique TCRs. Whether each scalp clone was CD4 or CD8 was inferred by checking scalp TCRbeta sequences against the CD4 and CD8 repertoires from sorted blood. In TCRdb, the immuneACCESS table is reduced to in-frame sequences with V and J assigned. These tables do not hold every clone; where another copy was compared, an unresolved V gene accounts for under half, and the others remain unexplained. The DNA was the basis for D and trimming; V, J and clone size are from that table. This sample lists roughly 120,000 clones; 55% to 65% were detected once. The ten largest clones take up around 3% of the sample.

PBMCs were separated by density centrifugation and stained for CD3, CD4 and CD8, after which CD4+ and CD8+ T cells were sorted on a FACSAria. Unaffected controls provided scalp biopsies and blood samples. The receptor's source is a human donor in good health. Sequenced sample: CD4+ T cells sorted from blood.

The nucleotide sequence is TGTGCCAGCTCACCCGCTAGCGACCATGAGCAGTTCTTC. Its protein product is CASSPASDHEQFF. The chain couples TRBV18 to TRBJ2-1; possibly the D gene is TRBD2, per 6 matching bases. Relative to germline, V is 3 bases shorter and J is 8 bases shorter, with 11 bases between their ends. As encoded in the germline V gene, CDR1 is KGHSH while CDR2 is LQKENI. Measured from the cysteine to the phenylalanine, the CDR3 is 13 residues long. The entry retains the CDR3 DNA only, 39 bases that are in frame from base 1.